A single sample gave rise to the 24 T cell receptor beta chains below, sequenced in a study of blood T cells in healthy people across ages. The authors ran a second PCR of about 6 to 11 cycles using a sample-barcoded 5' primer and a J-beta primer mix. One entry per CDR3 protein results from TCRdb running MiXCR on the 5' RACE reads. The repertoire holds about 1.5 million distinct CDR3 sequences, with roughly 40% as singletons. Sequenced material: blood. These receptor sequences come from a woman aged 18-35 years in good health.

The rearrangement links TRBV12-5 to TRBJ1-1; 9 bases map to TRBD1. Germline CDR1 LGHNT, CDR2 FRNRAP. This CDR3 has 17 residues. V gave up 5 bases and J gave up 4 bases; unmatched junction bases: 14. Here the CDR3 DNA reads TGTGCTAGTGGTCCCCGTGAGACAGGGGGGACCGCCACTGAAGCTTTCTTT. Encoded protein: CASGPRETGGTATEAFF. Complete variable domain (other parts from reference TRBV12-5 and TRBJ1-1): DARVTQTPRHKVTEMGQEVTMRCQPILGHNTVFWYRQTMMQGLELLAYFRNRAPLDDSGMPKDRFSAEMPDATLATLKIQPSEPRDSAVYFCASGPRETGGTATEAFFGQGTRLTVV.

This clonotype came up a few times. The chain carries TRBV6-2 or TRBV6-3 and TRBJ1-2, with 10 bases lining up with TRBD1. CDR1 MNHEY and CDR2 SVGEGT come from the germline V gene. This CDR3 is 15 amino acids long. Trimming took 6 bases from V and 3 from J; bases not matched to a gene: 7. In nucleotides, the CDR3 is TGTGCCAGCAGAGACGACAGGGGGCATGACTATGGCTACACCTTC. Translation gives CASRDDRGHDYGYTF.

This clonotype was counted a few times. The chain uses TRBV6-5 and TRBJ1-5; D might be TRBD1 (5 bases). The V gene's germline CDR1 is MNHEY and CDR2 SVGAGI. Trimming cost V 0 bases and J 7 bases, with 13 bases left between them. The CDR3 consists of 15 residues. CDR3 DNA sequence: TGTGCCAGCAGTTACTCGGCAGGGTTGGGACAGCCCCAGCATTTT. This gives the protein CASSYSAGLGQPQHF.

V is TRBV7-3 and J is TRBJ1-1, with D tentatively TRBD1 (5 bases). Germline-derived CDR1 and CDR2 are SGHTA and FQGTGA. V shed 6 bases and J shed 2 bases, with 10 bases lying between them. This CDR3 spans 13 amino acids. The CDR3 sequence: CASSRQPNTEAFF. The CDR3 coding sequence is TGTGCCAGCAGTCGACAGCCTAACACTGAAGCTTTCTTT.

In this sample, this clonotype turned up many times. The chain is built from TRBV7-9 and TRBJ2-3, with 7 bases matching TRBD2. The CDR3 is 14 residues long. Losses at the gene ends were 5 bases for V and 2 bases for J; bases not matched to a gene: 4. Germline lookup yields CDR1 SEHNR and CDR2 FQNEAQ (reference sequence). The CDR3, as DNA: TGTGCCAGCAGCCCGGGAGGTATCACAGATACGCAGTATTTT. Translating it yields CASSPGGITDTQYF. Full variable domain (missing parts from reference TRBV7-9 and TRBJ2-3): DTGVSQNPRHKITKRGQNVTFRCDPISEHNRLYWYRQTLGQGPEFLTYFQNEAQLEKSRLLSDRFSAERPKGSFSTLEIQRTEQGDSAMYLCASSPGGITDTQYFGPGTRLTVL.

At least ten counts were recorded for this clonotype. CDR3 region: CASSEAGTYEQYF. The CDR3, as DNA: TGTGCCAGCAGTGAGGCGGGTACATACGAGCAGTACTTC. The chain has TRBV25-1 and TRBJ2-7; possibly TRBD2 for D (5 bases). This CDR3 region has 13 residues. Trimming pared 3 bases from V and 4 bases from J, leaving 10 bases between. Germline values: CDR1 MGHDK, CDR2 SYGVNS.

The chain employs TRBV6-1 and TRBJ2-5; D may be TRBD2 (5 bases). There are 16 residues in the CDR3. Germline CDR1 reads MNHNS; CDR2 reads SASEGT. The ends were cut back, 5 bases at V and 1 base at J, with 17 bases in the middle. This CDR3 is CASSPERAGAQETQYF. CDR3 bases: TGTGCCAGCAGTCCGGAGAGGGCAGGAGCCCAAGAGACCCAGTACTTC.

Note on this clonotype: Because the CDR3's place on the DNA is in doubt, the DNA is left out and the CDR3 is given as listed by TCRdb. The chain recombines TRBV21-1 with TRBJ1-2. TRBV21-1 is tagged as a pseudogene. From its first to its last residue, the CDR3 has 15 amino acids. The chain's CDR3 is CASSKEVKLVYGCTF.

The CDR3 DNA reads as TGTGCCAGCACCTTAGGGACAGCCCTCAACAATGAGCAGTACTTC. Protein product: CASTLGTALNNEQYF. The chain carries TRBV27 and TRBJ2-7, with 7 nucleotides matching TRBD1. This CDR3 region has 15 residues. V dropped 7 bases and J dropped 7; count of bases not matched to a gene: 16. Germline V gene data show CDR1 as MNHEY and CDR2 as SMNVEV (reference sequence).

This chain joins TRBV10-3 and TRBJ2-7, with D perhaps TRBD2 (7 bases). V lost 2 bases to trimming and J lost 2 bases, with 10 bases between them. This CDR3 spans 14 amino acids. Germline V lookup: CDR1 ENHRY, CDR2 SYGVKD. CDR3 amino acids: CAISEGGAAYEQYF. DNA of the CDR3: TGTGCCATCAGTGAGGGGGGGGCGGCCTACGAGCAGTACTTC.

The chain carries TRBV7-2 and TRBJ2-7; tentative D call: TRBD1 (6 bases). V lost 0 bases to trimming and J lost 4 bases, with 19 bases between them. CDR3 length: 17 residues. Germline CDR1 reads SGHTA; CDR2 reads FQGNSA. The CDR3 DNA sequence: TGTGCCAGCAGCTTAGCGATCCTCACTAGGGGGAAATACGAGCAGTACTTC. Translation gives CASSLAILTRGKYEQYF.

In its sample, this clonotype was seen a few times. The chain carries TRBV11-2 and TRBJ1-2, with 8 bases matching TRBD1. Trimming removed 3 bases from V and 4 bases from J; junction bases left unmatched: 4. This CDR3 region has 14 residues. The germline gives CDR1 SGHAT, CDR2 FQNNGV. CDR3 coding DNA: TGTGCCAGCAGCTTGCCAGGGGGCGTCTATGGCTACACCTTC. It yields the protein CASSLPGGVYGYTF. The full variable domain, its missing parts supplied by reference TRBV11-2 and TRBJ1-2, is EAGVAQSPRYKIIEKRQSVAFWCNPISGHATLYWYQQILGQGPKLLIQFQNNGVVDDSQLPKDRFSAERLKGVDSTLKIQPAKLEDSAVYLCASSLPGGVYGYTFGSGTRLTVV.

This clonotype was detected only a few times. The rearrangement uses TRBV10-3 and TRBJ1-2; D gene uncertain. V was pared by 0 bases and J by 3 bases, with 5 bases between. The CDR3 sequence is 13 residues long. Germline CDR1 reads ENHRY; CDR2 reads SYGVKD. In DNA, the CDR3 is TGTGCCATCAGTGAGTCCCTGGACTATGGCTACACCTTC. Translation: CAISESLDYGYTF.

This clonotype was seen more than once but under ten times. The rearrangement uses TRBV6-5 and TRBJ2-7, with D possibly TRBD2 on 6 matching bases. The V end was cut by 3 bases, the J end by 5 bases, with 14 bases between. The CDR3 length is 14 residues. Germline V gives CDR1 MNHEY, CDR2 SVGAGI. This CDR3 reads CASSYMQGGDEQYF. The CDR3 DNA reads as TGTGCCAGCAGTTATATGCAGGGCGGGGACGAGCAGTACTTC.

This chain joins TRBV21-1 and TRBJ2-1; the listed D gene, TRBD1, was not tested against the DNA. TRBV21-1 constitutes a pseudogene. This CDR3 has 17 amino acids. The CDR3 reads CASSKVRMAGRLGEQFF. The CDR3 DNA reads TGTGCCAGCAGCAAAGTGAGGATGGCGGGGCGCCTGGGTGAGCAGTTCTTC.

This chain connects TRBV7-2 to TRBJ1-6; the D gene is possibly TRBD1 (5 bases). There are 11 residues in the CDR3. Trimming shortened V by 4 bases and J by 15 bases, and 10 bases separated the two germline ends. Germline values: CDR1 SGHTA, CDR2 FQGNSA. The CDR3 spells CASSWGQSLHF. The CDR3 DNA follows: TGTGCCAGCAGCTGGGGCCAGAGCCTCCACTTT.

The chain uses TRBV27 and TRBJ1-1; TRBD1 might be the D (6 bases). The germline V and J ends were trimmed by 5 bases and 8 bases, with 18 bases remaining between them. This CDR3 is 14 amino acids long. Germline V gene data show CDR1 as MNHEY and CDR2 as SMNVEV (reference sequence). This CDR3 is CASSPDRLGSEAFF. The CDR3, as DNA: TGTGCCAGCAGTCCTGACAGGTTGGGATCAGAAGCTTTCTTT.

V gene TRBV5-5 combines with J gene TRBJ1-2; a possible D gene is TRBD1 (5 bases). This CDR3 has 15 amino acids. The germline gives CDR1 SGHKS, CDR2 YYEKEE (reference sequence). Trimming left V 3 bases short and J 0 bases short, with 12 bases between. CDR3 bases: TGTGCCAGCAGCTCGCAGACAGCAACTAACTATGGCTACACCTTC. This gives the protein CASSSQTATNYGYTF.

The genes are TRBV15 and TRBJ2-4, with 9 bases identical to TRBD1. The CDR3 covers 13 residues. V lost 9 bases to trimming and J lost 6 bases; unmatched junction nucleotides: 6. Looked up from germline, CDR1 is LNHNV and CDR2 is YYDKDF (reference sequence). CDR3 residues: CATGRDRANIQYF. As DNA, the CDR3 is TGTGCCACGGGAAGGGACAGGGCAAACATTCAGTACTTC.

V is TRBV11-2 and J is TRBJ2-1, with 7 bases fitting TRBD2. Germline-derived CDR1 and CDR2 are SGHAT and FQNNGV. The CDR3 extends over 14 amino acids. The V and J ends lost 8 bases and 3 bases, in that order; junction bases with no gene match: 7. The CDR3 region has the DNA TGTGCCAGCGGAGCGGGGAGAAACTACAATGAGCAGTTCTTC. It is translated as CASGAGRNYNEQFF. Complete variable domain (other parts from reference TRBV11-2 and TRBJ2-1): EAGVAQSPRYKIIEKRQSVAFWCNPISGHATLYWYQQILGQGPKLLIQFQNNGVVDDSQLPKDRFSAERLKGVDSTLKIQPAKLEDSAVYLCASGAGRNYNEQFFGPGTRLTVL.

The count of this clonotype is one. This chain connects TRBV2 to TRBJ2-3, with D perhaps TRBD2 (7 bases). This CDR3 region has 17 residues. Looked up from germline, CDR1 is SNHLY and CDR2 is FYNNEI. Trimming removed 2 bases at V and 2 bases at J, with 17 bases between. CDR3 in DNA: TGTGCCAGCAGTGAACGGGGAGCGGGACAATTCACAGATACGCAGTATTTT. Protein: CASSERGAGQFTDTQYF.

This clonotype was recorded many times. The V gene is TRBV5-1, the J gene TRBJ2-1; D could derive from TRBD1 or TRBD2 (6 bases each). CDR3 size: 14 residues. The V gene lost 4 bases and the J gene lost 4 bases, with 12 bases spanning the gap. Germline CDR1 and CDR2: SGHRS and YFSETQ. The CDR3 sequence is CASSPEGGYNEQFF. The CDR3 DNA reads as TGCGCCAGCAGCCCGGAGGGGGGTTACAATGAGCAGTTCTTC.

The CDR3 sequence: CASSLPFENTGELFF. In DNA form, the CDR3 reads TGTGCCAGCAGCTTACCGTTTGAGAACACCGGGGAGCTGTTTTTT. The genes are TRBV7-9 and TRBJ2-2; D not certain. CDR3 length: 15 amino acids. From germline, CDR1 is SEHNR and CDR2 FQNEAQ (reference sequence). The germline V and J ends were trimmed by 2 bases and 1 base, with 8 bases remaining between them.

V usage is TRBV19 and J usage is TRBJ1-5; maybe TRBD1 (5 bases). The CDR3 loop spans 15 amino acids. Between the trimmed V and J ends, which lost 7 bases and 0 bases, there was a span of 13 bases. Germline CDR1 is LNHDA and CDR2 is SQIVND (reference sequence). This CDR3 is CASNPQGDSNQPQHF. DNA for the CDR3: TGTGCCAGTAATCCCCAGGGTGATAGCAATCAGCCCCAGCATTTT. The full variable domain, with the rest looked up from reference TRBV19 and TRBJ1-5, is DGGITQSPKYLFRKEGQNVTLSCEQNLNHDAMYWYRQDPGQGLRLIYYSQIVNDFQKGDIAEGYSVSREKKESFPLTVTSAQKNPTAFYLCASNPQGDSNQPQHFGDGTRLSIL.